Only one count was recorded for the clone carrying this TCR beta chain. The sample belongs to a study of PD-1 blockade in classical Hodgkin lymphoma. Sequenced by immunoSEQ multiplex PCR; TCRdb stores in-frame clones only, minus some. The sample has tens of thousands of clones; over 60% are singletons. CDR3 length equals 15 residues. J was trimmed by 10 bases and V by 4 bases; bases with no gene match: 6. Per germline, CDR1 MNHEY and CDR2 SMNVEV (reference sequence). There was relapse after autologous stem cell transplantation in every patient, and there was variation in brentuximab vedotin exposure. The input for sequencing was peripheral blood mononuclear cells (PBMCs), taken at baseline. The sequence was obtained from a human donor with classical Hodgkin lymphoma. V gene TRBV27 combines with J gene TRBJ2-1; 14 nucleotides align to TRBD2. The CDR3, as DNA: TGTGCCAGCAGTTCGGGACTAGCGGGAGTGGAGGAGCAGTTCTTC. This encodes CASSSGLAGVEEQFF.